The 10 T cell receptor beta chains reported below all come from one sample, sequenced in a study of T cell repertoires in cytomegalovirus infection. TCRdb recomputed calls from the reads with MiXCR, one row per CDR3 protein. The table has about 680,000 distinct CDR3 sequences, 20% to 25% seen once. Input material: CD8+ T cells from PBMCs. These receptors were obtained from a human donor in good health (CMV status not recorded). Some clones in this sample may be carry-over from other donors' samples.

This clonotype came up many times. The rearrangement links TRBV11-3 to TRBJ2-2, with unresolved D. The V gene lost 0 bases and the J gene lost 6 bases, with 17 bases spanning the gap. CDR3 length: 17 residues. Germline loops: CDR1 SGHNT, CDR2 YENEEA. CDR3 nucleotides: TGTGCCAGCAGCTTAGATGGGGTGCACCGTGGGGCCGGGGAGCTGTTTTTT. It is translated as CASSLDGVHRGAGELFF.

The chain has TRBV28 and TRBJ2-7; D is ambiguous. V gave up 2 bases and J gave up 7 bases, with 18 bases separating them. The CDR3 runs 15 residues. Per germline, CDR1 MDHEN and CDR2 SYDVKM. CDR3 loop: CASSLATTGPREQYV. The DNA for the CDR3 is TGTGCCAGCAGTTTAGCTACAACCGGGCCTCGAGAGCAGTACGTC.

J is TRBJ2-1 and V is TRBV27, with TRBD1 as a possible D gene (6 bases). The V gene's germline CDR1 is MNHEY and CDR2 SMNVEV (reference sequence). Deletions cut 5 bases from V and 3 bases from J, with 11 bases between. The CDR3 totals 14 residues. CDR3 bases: TGTGCCAGCAGTCAAAGACAGGTCTACAATGAGCAGTTCTTC. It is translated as CASSQRQVYNEQFF.

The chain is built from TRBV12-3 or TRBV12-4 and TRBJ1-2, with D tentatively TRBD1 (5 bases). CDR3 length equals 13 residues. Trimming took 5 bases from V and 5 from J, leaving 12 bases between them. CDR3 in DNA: TGTGCCAGCAGTACGGGACCGATTTATGGCTACACCTTC. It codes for CASSTGPIYGYTF.

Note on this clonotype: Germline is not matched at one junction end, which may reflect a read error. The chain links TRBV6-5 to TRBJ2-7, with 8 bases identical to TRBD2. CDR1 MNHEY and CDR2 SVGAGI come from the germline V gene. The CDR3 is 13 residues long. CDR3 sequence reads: CASSSDRGGRMFF. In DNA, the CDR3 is TGTGCCAGCAGTTCCGACCGGGGGGGAAGAATGTTCTTC.

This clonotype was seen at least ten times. CDR3 amino acids: CASSSDGGYGYTF. CDR3 nucleotide sequence: TGTGCCAGCAGCTCGGACGGGGGCTATGGCTACACCTTC. The chain links TRBV7-6 to TRBJ1-2; TRBD1 might be the D (5 bases). Trimming pared 4 bases from V and 4 bases from J, leaving 10 bases between. This CDR3 region has 13 residues. Germline V gives CDR1 SGHVS, CDR2 FNYEAQ.

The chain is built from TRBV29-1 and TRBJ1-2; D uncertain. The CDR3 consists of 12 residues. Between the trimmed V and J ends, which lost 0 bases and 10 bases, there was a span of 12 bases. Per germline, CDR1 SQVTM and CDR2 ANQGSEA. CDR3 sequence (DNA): TGCAGCGTTGAAGAACAGTCCGGCCCCTACACCTTC. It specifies CSVEEQSGPYTF.

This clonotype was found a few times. CDR3 sequence: CSALPLDQDSYEQYF. In DNA, the CDR3 is TGCAGTGCGCTCCCTTTGGACCAAGACTCCTACGAGCAGTACTTC. The genes are TRBV20-1 and TRBJ2-7, with D hard to call. Germline loops: CDR1 DFQATT, CDR2 SNEGSKA (reference sequence). Trimming took 6 bases from V and 0 from J, leaving 18 bases between them. The CDR3 is 15 residues long.

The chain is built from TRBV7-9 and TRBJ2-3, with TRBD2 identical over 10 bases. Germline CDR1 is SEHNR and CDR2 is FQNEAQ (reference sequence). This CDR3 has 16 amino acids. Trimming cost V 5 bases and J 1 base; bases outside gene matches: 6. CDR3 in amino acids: CASSEEAGGRTDTQYF. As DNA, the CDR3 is TGTGCCAGCAGCGAAGAAGCGGGGGGGCGCACAGATACGCAGTATTTT.

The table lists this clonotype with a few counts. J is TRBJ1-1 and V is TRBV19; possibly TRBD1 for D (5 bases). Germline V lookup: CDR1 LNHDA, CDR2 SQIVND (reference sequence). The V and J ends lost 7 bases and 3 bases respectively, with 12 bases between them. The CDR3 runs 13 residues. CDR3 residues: CASTAGSHTEAFF. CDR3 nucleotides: TGTGCCAGTACCGCAGGGTCGCACACTGAAGCTTTCTTT.